Given below is one T cell receptor (beta chain) in context. What it binds is not known. Other DNA sequences in this sample translate to the same CDR3. This CDR3 region has 16 residues. The V gene end was trimmed by 3 bases and the J gene end by 8 bases; junction bases not matched to a gene: 14. Germline-derived CDR1 and CDR2 are GTSNPN and SVGIG (reference sequence). These data come from a study of cytomegalovirus exposure and HLA in healthy donors. Study-level information: The roughly 130 validation repertoires were reported in a later analysis to have been generated on the same platform as the roughly 670 first-cohort repertoires. The study's findings and limits: Some public TCRs appeared in many individuals, while most sequences were rare. High specificity and sensitivity for cytomegalovirus status were reported for the classifier.

Sequenced by immunoSEQ multiplex PCR; TCRdb stores in-frame clones only, minus some. Counted here are under 400,000 clones, around 90% occurring once; the ten biggest clones make up around 0.88%. The study drew the donors from its approximately 120-subject validation cohort, separate from the roughly 700-subject first cohort. The sample consisted of PBMCs. The V call is TRBV30, the J call TRBJ1-2, with 11 positions matching TRBD1. The origin of this receptor is a man aged 25 to 40 in good health and CMV-seronegative. The CDR3 sequence: CAWRDGQGAVGRGYTF. In DNA, the CDR3 is TGTGCCTGGAGAGATGGACAGGGGGCTGTGGGGCGGGGCTACACCTTC.